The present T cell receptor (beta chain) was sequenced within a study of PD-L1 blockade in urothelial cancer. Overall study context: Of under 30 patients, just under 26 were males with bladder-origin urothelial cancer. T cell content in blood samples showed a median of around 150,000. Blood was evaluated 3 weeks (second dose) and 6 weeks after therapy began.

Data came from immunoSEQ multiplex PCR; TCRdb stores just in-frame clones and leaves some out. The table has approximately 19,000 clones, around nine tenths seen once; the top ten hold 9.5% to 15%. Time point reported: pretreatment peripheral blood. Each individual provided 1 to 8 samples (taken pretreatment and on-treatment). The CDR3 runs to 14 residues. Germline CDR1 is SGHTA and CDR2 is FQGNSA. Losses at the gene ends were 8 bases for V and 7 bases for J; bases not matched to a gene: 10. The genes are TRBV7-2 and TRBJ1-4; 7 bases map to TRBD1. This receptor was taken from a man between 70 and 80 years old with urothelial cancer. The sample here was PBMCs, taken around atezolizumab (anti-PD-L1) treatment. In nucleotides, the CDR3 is TGTGCCAGCGGCCGGGACAGATCACTTGAAAAACTGTTTTTT. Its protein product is CASGRDRSLEKLFF.